The text below deals with one T cell receptor beta chain. Its cognate antigen has yet to be identified. Base qualities are not at hand, and no much larger clone is one base apart. For CDR1 and CDR2, the germline V gene lists ENHRY and SYGVKD. At the junction V is shortened by 6 bases and J by 1 base; bases outside the gene matches: 5. The CDR3 numbers 14 residues from cysteine through phenylalanine. Only CDR3 DNA is held: 42 bases, read in frame from base 1. This sample stems from a study of blood T cells in healthy people across ages (dated by TCRdb to between 2014 and 2017). Study-level background: Template switching captured roughly one uniquely barcoded TCR beta cDNA molecule per two T cells in model experiments. To track age-related changes in TCR beta repertoire diversity, the study relied on deep sequencing normalized with unique cDNA molecular identifiers. Donors were grouped into four age groups: young (average approximately 16 years), middle-aged (39), aged (around 66) and long-lived (just over 80). To avoid experimental bias, donors of different ages were randomly spread across the sequencing lanes. For two donors (one aged 18 to 30 and one aged 80 or older), the study analyzed two additional independent replicas of 1 million unique cDNA reads from the same blood draw.

The library was produced with 5' RACE. TCRdb records Illumina HiSeq 2500 as the sequencer. The second PCR ran for roughly 6 to 11 cycles and used a J-beta primer mix along with a sample-barcoded 5' primer. Each TCR beta cDNA molecule received a unique molecular identifier from a template-switch 5' adaptor carrying 12 random nucleotides. Each sample yielded at least 2.5 million CDR3-containing paired-end reads. All of the RNA was converted into first-strand cDNA using the Mint cDNA synthesis kit, with a TRBC-specific oligonucleotide serving as the primer. Following uracil-DNA glycosylase treatment, a first 18-cycle PCR with universal primers M1SS and BC2_uni_R was performed on all cDNA. The published analysis was carried out like this. Normalization of each sample was performed by random selection of 1 million high-quality reads, each carrying a distinct molecular identifier. Reads with shared molecular identifiers were discarded instead of being binned into consensus sequences. CDR3 identification, clonotype clustering and error correction used MiTCR with a Q25 quality threshold and the strictest error-elimination algorithm. A nonparametric unseen species model with Euler transformation was used to estimate lower-bound total TCR beta diversity. In TCRdb, the public reads were trimmed at Q25 with fastp and aligned with MiXCR, with productive beta chains retained. Each entry is one CDR3 protein sequence, shown with its most common DNA and genes. It is TCRdb's table, rather than the study itself, that gives the V and J calls and clone size. In this sample the table shows roughly 1.5 million distinct CDR3 sequences, about 45% of which occur a single time. The top ten clones comprise around 4% of the sample.

The donors were roughly 38 Caucasian individuals from Russia, aged roughly 6 to 95 years, who were systemically healthy. Each donor gave approximately 10 milliliters of peripheral blood, collected into EDTA-treated Vacutainer tubes. Ficoll-Paque density-gradient centrifugation was used to isolate PBMCs, with at least 6 million obtained per sample. Trizol reagent was used to extract total RNA from the PBMCs, yielding at least 5.5 micrograms per sample. Naive CD45RAhigh/CD27high T cell percentages were measured by flow cytometry on a PBMC aliquot from every donor. Here is what the overall study found, with its caveats: The percentage of naive T cells measured by flow cytometry correlated strongly with observed TCR beta diversity. The long-lived group showed more naive CD4+ T cells, fewer expanded clones and increased TCR diversity than the aged group, suggesting age selection. Since profiling was done on bulk unsorted PBMCs, naive and antigen-experienced compartments could not be conclusively compared. Total diversity estimates from one million sequenced T cells were considered lower bounds and underestimates. Observed TCR beta diversity per million T cells fell roughly linearly with age, and a significant reduction was already apparent by age approximately 40. Because donor CMV infection status was unknown, age-related changes in expanded clonotypes were potentially confounded.

Recombination connected TRBV10-3 to TRBJ2-7; 8 bases in between match TRBD1. The receptor's source is a woman between 18 and 30 years old in good health. The sample taken for sequencing was blood. Here is the DNA: TGTGCCATCAGCGAGGGACAGGAATCCTACGAGCAGTACTTC. This codes for CAISEGQESYEQYF.